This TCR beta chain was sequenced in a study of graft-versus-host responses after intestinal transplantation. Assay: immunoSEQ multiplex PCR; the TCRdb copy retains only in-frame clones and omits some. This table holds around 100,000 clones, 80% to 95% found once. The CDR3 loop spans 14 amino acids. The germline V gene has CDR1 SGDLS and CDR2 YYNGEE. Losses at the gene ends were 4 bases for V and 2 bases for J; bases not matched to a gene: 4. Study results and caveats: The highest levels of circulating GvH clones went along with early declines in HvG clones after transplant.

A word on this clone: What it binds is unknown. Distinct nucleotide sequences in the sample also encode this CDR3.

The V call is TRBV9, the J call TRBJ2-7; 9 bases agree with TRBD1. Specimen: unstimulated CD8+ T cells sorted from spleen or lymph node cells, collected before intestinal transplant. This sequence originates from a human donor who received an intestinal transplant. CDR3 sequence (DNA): TGTGCCAGCAGCCCCCGACAGGGGGCCTACGAGCAGTACTTC. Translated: CASSPRQGAYEQYF.